Listed below are T cell receptor beta chains from one sample, sequenced in a study of blood T cell repertoires in COVID-19. The method was immunoSEQ multiplex PCR; TCRdb's version includes in-frame clones alone and lacks a portion of them. The sample gives around 300,000 clones, around 90% of which show up once; 0.85% to 1% is in the top ten. The sequencing sample was made of peripheral blood. The receptors stem from a woman aged 40 to 50 who had recovered from COVID-19. Each CDR3 is given with its conserved first and last residue. The D gene is left open where the match is weak. Part of the rows lack a size; the others show once, few, many or a class for expanded clones.

V gene,J gene,D gene,clone size,CDR3 DNA,CDR3 protein
TRBV18,TRBJ2-3,-,-,TGTGCCAGCTTTGAGGCCGCAGATACGCAGTATTTT,CASFEAADTQYF
TRBV29-1,TRBJ1-1,-,-,TGCAGCGTTGAACAGACAATGAACACTGAAGCTTTCTTT,CSVEQTMNTEAFF
TRBV3-1/TRBV3-2,TRBJ1-2,-,-,TGTGCCAGCAGCCAAGTTTTCGGGTGGGTAAATGGCTACACCTTC,CASSQVFGWVNGYTF
TRBV11-2,TRBJ2-2,-,-,TGTGCCAGCAGCTTACGAGGCGGGGTCGGGGAGCTGTTTTTT,CASSLRGGVGELFF
TRBV30,TRBJ2-2,TRBD2,-,TGTGCCTGGAGTGTTGCGCGGACTAGCGGGAGTTACACCGGGGAGCTGTTTTTT,CAWSVARTSGSYTGELFF
TRBV28,TRBJ1-2,TRBD1,-,TGTGCCAGCAGTCCAGTAGGGACAGGGGCCGGCTACACCTTC,CASSPVGTGAGYTF
TRBV27,TRBJ1-3,-,-,TGTGCCAGCAGTAAATCAGGGCGTGGAAACACCATATATTTT,CASSKSGRGNTIYF
TRBV27,TRBJ2-1,TRBD2,once,TGTGCCAGCAGGAAGATGGGGCTAGCGGGAAACTACAATGAGCAGTTCTTC,CASRKMGLAGNYNEQFF
TRBV2,TRBJ1-4,-,-,TGTGCCAGCAGCGGGACACCAACTAATGAAAAACTGTTTTTT,CASSGTPTNEKLFF
TRBV15,TRBJ1-4,-,-,TGTGCCACCAGCAGAGTAGTGCAGGCCGCTAATGAAAAACTGTTTTTT,CATSRVVQAANEKLFF
TRBV7-2,TRBJ2-2,TRBD2,few,TGTGCCAGCAGCTCGGGGACTAGCGGGCGCACCGGGGAGCTGTTTTTT,CASSSGTSGRTGELFF
TRBV18,TRBJ2-7,TRBD2,-,TGTGCCAGCTCACCCCGACTAGCGGGTGGAGAGCAGTACTTC,CASSPRLAGGEQYF
TRBV6-2/TRBV6-3,TRBJ2-7,-,-,TGTGCCAGCAGTACGCCCCGGGGGGCTGCCCACGAGCAGTACTTC,CASSTPRGAAHEQYF
TRBV2,TRBJ2-1,-,-,TGTGCCAGCACCCTGGGGGAGGGGGGTGAGCAGTTCTTC,CASTLGEGGEQFF
TRBV30,TRBJ2-7,-,-,TGTGCCTGGAGTGTAGGCGAAACTAAGGGGGAGCAGTACTTC,CAWSVGETKGEQYF
TRBV3-1/TRBV3-2,TRBJ2-1,TRBD2,-,TGTGCCAGCAGCCAAGACGCGGGGGACTACAATGAGCAGTTCTTC,CASSQDAGDYNEQFF
TRBV19,TRBJ1-2,TRBD1,-,TGTGCCAGTAGTTTTACCTGGACAGGAGGGTATGGCTACACCTTC,CASSFTWTGGYGYTF
TRBV5-1,TRBJ2-1,TRBD1,-,TGCGCCAGCAGCCTAAACCCCCTGGACAGGGTTGATGGTGAGCAGTTCTTC,CASSLNPLDRVDGEQFF
TRBV5-1,TRBJ1-2,-,-,TGCGCCAGCAGCTTGGCCGCAGGGTTGATCGGCTACACCTTC,CASSLAAGLIGYTF
TRBV19,TRBJ2-7,-,-,TGTGCCAGTAGTAGATCGCTGGGACTCAAATACTACGAGCAGTACTTC,CASSRSLGLKYYEQYF
TRBV6-5,TRBJ2-1,TRBD1,-,TGTGCCAGCAGTTACTCGGTGGGACAGGGGGCGCGGGAGCAGTTCTTC,CASSYSVGQGAREQFF
TRBV4-1,TRBJ2-5,-,-,TGCGCCAGCAGCCAAGGAGCAGGGGTGGAGACCCAGTACTTC,CASSQGAGVETQYF
TRBV28,TRBJ2-5,TRBD1,-,TGTGCCAGCAGTGGACAGGGGGTAAAAGAGACCCAGTACTTC,CASSGQGVKETQYF
TRBV28,TRBJ1-2,TRBD1,-,TGTGCCAGCACCTCAGGGGGCGCGTCCCCGGCGTCGTATGGCTACACCTTC,CASTSGGASPASYGYTF
TRBV11-3,TRBJ2-7,TRBD1,-,TGTGCCAGCAGCTACGGGACAGCCTACGAGCAGTACTTC,CASSYGTAYEQYF
TRBV6-5,TRBJ1-2,-,few,TGTGCCAGCAGTTACTCCCAGGGGTCGATCACCTTC,CASSYSQGSITF
TRBV5-1,TRBJ2-7,-,once,TGCGCCAGCAGCTTTGGCCAAGTCGACACCGCCGGCTACGAGCAGTACTTC,CASSFGQVDTAGYEQYF
TRBV18,TRBJ1-4,TRBD1,-,TGTGCCAGCTCACCAGGACAGGGCGATGAAAAACTGTTTTTT,CASSPGQGDEKLFF
TRBV18,TRBJ1-1,TRBD1,-,TGTGCCAGCTCATCCGGGACAGGGGGCATCACTGAAGCTTTCTTT,CASSSGTGGITEAFF
TRBV7-9,TRBJ1-1,TRBD1,-,TGTGCCAGCAGCTGGGGGACAGGGGGGAGGAACACTGAAGCTTTCTTT,CASSWGTGGRNTEAFF
TRBV14,TRBJ2-3,TRBD1,-,TGTGCCAGCAGCCACCCGGGACAGGGCACAGATACGCAGTATTTT,CASSHPGQGTDTQYF
TRBV5-1,TRBJ2-5,TRBD2,-,TGCGCCAGCAGCACAGGCTCCGGGACTAGCGGGAGGGCCAGGTCCGGGACCCAGTACTTC,CASSTGSGTSGRARSGTQYF
TRBV3-1/TRBV3-2,TRBJ2-3,TRBD2,once,TGTGCCAGCAGCCCAGGTGGACTAGCGGGAGGGACAGATACGCAGTATTTT,CASSPGGLAGGTDTQYF
TRBV9,TRBJ2-7,TRBD2,-,TGTGCCAGCAGCGTGACGGTAGCGGGAGGGGTCGAGCAGTACTTC,CASSVTVAGGVEQYF
TRBV7-6,TRBJ2-1,-,-,TGTGCCAGCAGCTTATCGGGACTTGAGCAGTTCTTC,CASSLSGLEQFF
TRBV28,TRBJ2-3,TRBD2,-,TGTGCCAGCAGACCGACACTCGGGGGGAACACAGATACGCAGTATTTT,CASRPTLGGNTDTQYF
TRBV3-1/TRBV3-2,TRBJ2-7,TRBD2,-,TGTGCCAGCAGCCGTAGCGGGGGCTTCTCCTACGAGCAGTACTTC,CASSRSGGFSYEQYF
TRBV5-6,TRBJ2-5,TRBD2,-,TGTGCCAGCAGCCCAGGGACTAGCGGGAGAGAGACCCAGTACTTC,CASSPGTSGRETQYF
TRBV20-1,TRBJ1-1,-,few,TGCAGTGCCCACCGGGACACTGAAGCTTTCTTT,CSAHRDTEAFF
TRBV11-2,TRBJ2-7,-,-,TGTGCCAGCAGCTTATCAGGGACTCCCTACGAGCAGTACTTC,CASSLSGTPYEQYF